This entry lists 32 T cell receptor beta chains sequenced from one sample in a study of OX40 agonist ivuxolimab in advanced cancers. The library was produced with the immunoSEQ multiplex PCR assay. TCRdb obtained this table from immuneACCESS and retained in-frame rearrangements with V and J assigned. These tables miss some clones; where compared with another copy, unresolved V genes account for less than half of the shortfall, and the remainder is unexplained. The sample table holds about 20,000 clones, of which 83% were seen once. The ten top clones hold 21% of the sample. The sample was CD4+ or CD8+ T cells sorted from blood, taken in a trial of the OX40 agonist ivuxolimab. The receptor source for this set is an adult with an advanced solid tumor such as melanoma, head and neck, liver or kidney cancer.

The chain is built from TRBV7-6 and TRBJ2-2; no clear D. V gave up 3 bases and J gave up 1 base, with 12 bases separating them. This CDR3 comprises 16 residues. Germline CDR1 and CDR2: SGHVS and FNYEAQ. The CDR3 DNA follows: TGTGCCAGCAGCTTTCTGGCGACACGGAACACCGGGGAGCTGTTTTTT. Translated: CASSFLATRNTGELFF.

The V gene is TRBV6-6, the J gene TRBJ2-7; 7 bases fit TRBD1. CDR3 length equals 14 residues. V dropped 6 bases and J dropped 3; count of bases not matched to a gene: 8. The germline CDR1 and CDR2 sequences are MNHNY and SVGAGI (reference sequence). CDR3 in DNA: TGTGCCAGCAGGGCTACAGGGGACCTCTACGAGCAGTACTTC. Its protein product is CASRATGDLYEQYF.

The chain carries TRBV28 and TRBJ2-7; 8 bases align to TRBD2. Germline CDR1 is MDHEN and CDR2 is SYDVKM. V was pared by 2 bases and J by 3 bases, with 9 bases of the junction left unmatched. The CDR3 is 16 residues long. Here the CDR3 DNA reads TGTGCCAGCAGTTTAACGGGGGGGGCCCCCCACTACGAGCAGTACTTC. This encodes CASSLTGGAPHYEQYF.

J is TRBJ2-2 and V is TRBV6-4; tentative D call: TRBD1 (6 bases). The CDR3 spans 16 residues. Germline V gives CDR1 MRHNA, CDR2 SNTAGT. Trimming shortened V by 0 bases and J by 0 bases, and 8 bases separated the two germline ends. The CDR3 region is CASSDSDRSNTGELFF. CDR3 bases: TGTGCCAGCAGTGACTCGGACAGATCGAACACCGGGGAGCTGTTTTTT.

The chain is built from TRBV28 and TRBJ2-7, with D maybe TRBD2 (6 bases). From germline, CDR1 is MDHEN and CDR2 SYDVKM. V lost 5 bases and J 3 bases, leaving 17 bases between the germline ends. This CDR3 contains 15 residues. CDR3 DNA: TGTGCCAGCAGTCCCCCGGAGGGGACGAACTACGAGCAGTACTTC. Encoded protein: CASSPPEGTNYEQYF.

The chain is built from TRBV7-2 and TRBJ1-1; the D gene is possibly TRBD1 (5 bases). The CDR3 sequence is 14 residues long. Trimming pared 5 bases from V and 4 bases from J, leaving 14 bases between. Looked up from germline, CDR1 is SGHTA and CDR2 is FQGNSA. CDR3 DNA: TGTGCCAGCAGCCAACAGACAGTCCCCACTGAAGCTTTCTTT. Translation gives CASSQQTVPTEAFF.

The chain joins TRBV6-4 to TRBJ2-6; D is unclear. The CDR3 contains 16 residues. In germline, CDR1 is MRHNA, CDR2 SNTAGT. V was trimmed by 6 bases and J by 1 base, leaving 13 bases between them. CDR3 DNA: TGTGCCAGCAGGCCCCAGAGCGATTCTGGGGCCAACGTCCTGACTTTC. Amino acids: CASRPQSDSGANVLTF.

This clone was recorded only once. The J gene is TRBJ2-2, the V gene TRBV9; D is undetermined. V dropped 4 bases and J dropped 3 bases, with 16 bases sitting between them. CDR3 length equals 16 residues. Germline CDR1 SGDLS, CDR2 YYNGEE. The CDR3 is CASSQREQVYTGELFF. The DNA of the CDR3 is TGTGCCAGCAGCCAACGTGAGCAAGTATACACCGGGGAGCTGTTTTTT. Variable domain in full (rest from reference TRBV9 and TRBJ2-2): DSGVTQTPKHLITATGQRVTLRCSPRSGDLSVYWYQQSLDQGLQFLIQYYNGEERAKGNILERFSAQQFPDLHSELNLSSLELGDSALYFCASSQREQVYTGELFFGEGSRLTVL.

The J gene is TRBJ2-1, the V gene TRBV6-4, with TRBD2 identical over 7 bases. V was pared by 4 bases and J by 8 bases, with 8 bases of the junction left unmatched. CDR3 size: 14 residues. The germline V gene has CDR1 MRHNA and CDR2 SNTAGT. The CDR3 sequence: CASSAGIGRYEQFF. The CDR3 nucleotides read TGTGCCAGCAGTGCAGGGATCGGGAGGTATGAGCAGTTCTTC.

This clone was counted once. The chain combines TRBV4-3 with TRBJ2-2; a possible D gene is TRBD2 (6 bases). The CDR3 runs 16 residues. Germline V gene data show CDR1 as LGHNA and CDR2 as YSLEER. Trimming cost V 3 bases and J 4 bases, with 15 bases left between them. Here the CDR3 reads CASSQAGTSVTGELFF. In nucleotides, the CDR3 is TGCGCCAGCAGCCAGGCGGGGACGAGCGTCACCGGGGAGCTGTTTTTT.

This clone was seen more than once but under ten times. J is TRBJ2-4 and V is TRBV10-1; D unclear. Germline CDR1 is WNHNN and CDR2 is SYGVQD (reference sequence). The germline V and J ends were trimmed by 2 bases and 8 bases, with 13 bases remaining between them. This CDR3 comprises 14 residues. CDR3 sequence reads: CASSEVGRSDIQYF. As DNA, the CDR3 is TGCGCCAGCAGTGAGGTGGGCAGGTCAGACATTCAGTACTTC.

This sequence joins TRBV29-1 and TRBJ1-1; the D gene is possibly TRBD1 (5 bases). Germline lookup yields CDR1 SQVTM and CDR2 ANQGSEA. The CDR3 is 11 amino acids. The V end lost 7 bases, the J end lost 8 bases, and 14 bases lay between the germline ends. The CDR3 spells CSALDSSEAFF. The CDR3 DNA reads as TGCAGCGCACTCGACAGTTCCGAAGCTTTCTTT.

This sequence joins TRBV7-9 and TRBJ2-3; no reliable D call. V was cut by 1 base and J by 3 bases, with 2 bases left in between. The CDR3 is made up of 12 amino acids. Germline V lookup: CDR1 SEHNR, CDR2 FQNEAQ (reference sequence). CDR3 protein: CASSLETDTQYF. The CDR3 nucleotides are TGTGCCAGCAGCTTAGAAACAGATACGCAGTATTTT. Full variable domain (remainder filled in from reference TRBV7-9 and TRBJ2-3): DTGVSQNPRHKITKRGQNVTFRCDPISEHNRLYWYRQTLGQGPEFLTYFQNEAQLEKSRLLSDRFSAERPKGSFSTLEIQRTEQGDSAMYLCASSLETDTQYFGPGTRLTVL.

The chain links TRBV6-1 to TRBJ1-4; no firm D call. Germline V gene sequence: CDR1 MNHNS, CDR2 SASEGT. Trimming left V 0 bases short and J 2 bases short, with 13 bases between. The CDR3 has 17 residues. The CDR3 bases are TGTGCCAGCAGTGAAGCGCTTTCCGGGCGTACTAATGAAAAACTGTTTTTT. Its protein product is CASSEALSGRTNEKLFF.

V and J are TRBV6-5 and TRBJ2-3; 9 bases line up with TRBD2. V lost 2 bases and J lost 2; bases outside the gene matches: 2. The CDR3 is 15 amino acids. CDR1 MNHEY and CDR2 SVGAGI come from the germline V gene. The CDR3: CASSYGTSLTDTQYF. CDR3 coding DNA: TGTGCCAGCAGTTACGGGACTAGCCTCACAGATACGCAGTATTTT.

The chain uses TRBV7-9 and TRBJ1-2; 8 positions match TRBD1. The V gene's germline CDR1 is SEHNR and CDR2 FQNEAQ (reference sequence). This CDR3 is built from 13 residues. Unmatched junction bases numbered 4, after V lost 5 bases and J lost 5 bases. DNA of the CDR3: TGTGCCAGCAGCCACGGACAGGGATATGGCTACACCTTC. It yields the protein CASSHGQGYGYTF.

The chain couples TRBV7-9 to TRBJ1-5; TRBD1 matches at 10 bases. The CDR3 has 16 amino acids. V lost 5 bases to trimming and J lost 6 bases; unmatched junction nucleotides: 10. Germline CDR1 SEHNR, CDR2 FQNEAQ (reference sequence). As DNA, the CDR3 is TGTGCCAGCAGCCACGCCGGGACAGGGGAAGGTCAGCCCCAGCATTTT. It encodes CASSHAGTGEGQPQHF.

J is TRBJ2-6 and V is TRBV28; 7 bases line up with TRBD2. The trim removed 5 bases at V and 0 bases at J, leaving 4 bases unmatched. This CDR3 has 16 residues. Germline V gives CDR1 MDHEN, CDR2 SYDVKM. CDR3 coding DNA: TGTGCCAGCAGTAGCGGGGAACTCTCTGGGGCCAACGTCCTGACTTTC. Translating it yields CASSSGELSGANVLTF. Based on the CDR3 plus reference TRBV28 and TRBJ2-6, the full variable domain is DVKVTQSSRYLVKRTGEKVFLECVQDMDHENMFWYRQDPGLGLRLIYFSYDVKMKEKGDIPEGYSVSREKKERFSLILESASTNQTSMYLCASSSGELSGANVLTFGAGSRLTVL.

V is TRBV7-9 and J is TRBJ1-6; perhaps TRBD1 as D (5 bases). Trimming cost V 5 bases and J 9 bases, with 20 bases left between them. The germline CDR1 and CDR2 sequences are SEHNR and FQNEAQ (reference sequence). The CDR3 runs 16 residues. The CDR3, as DNA: TGTGCCAGCAGCCTGTCAGGGTGGGAACTCGGTTCACCCCTCCACTTT. This codes for CASSLSGWELGSPLHF.

V gene TRBV5-4 combines with J gene TRBJ2-7; possible D gene TRBD1, 6 bases. V lost 1 base and J lost 3, with 17 bases in between. The V gene's germline CDR1 is SGHNT and CDR2 YYREEE (reference sequence). CDR3 length: 16 amino acids. CDR3 region: CASSLMTRTENYEQYF. For the CDR3, the DNA is TGTGCCAGCAGCTTGATGACAAGGACAGAGAACTACGAGCAGTACTTC.

This clone was seen a handful of times. The chain combines TRBV6-1 with TRBJ1-1; D unresolved. Per germline, CDR1 MNHNS and CDR2 SASEGT. The V end lost 2 bases, the J end lost 6 bases, and 13 bases lay between the germline ends. This CDR3 has 14 residues. The CDR3 is CASSEFASLPEAFF. The CDR3 nucleotides read TGTGCCAGCAGTGAATTCGCCAGTCTACCTGAAGCTTTCTTT.

The chain uses TRBV29-1 and TRBJ1-1; no clear D gene. The CDR3 runs to 13 residues. Trimming left V 3 bases short and J 1 base short, with 9 bases between. In germline, CDR1 is SQVTM, CDR2 ANQGSEA. In DNA form, the CDR3 reads TGCAGCGTTGACCTGTCCGGGAACACTGAAGCTTTCTTT. This translates into CSVDLSGNTEAFF. Filled out from reference TRBV29-1 and TRBJ1-1, the complete variable domain reads SAVISQKPSRDICQRGTSLTIQCQVDSQVTMMFWYRQQPGQSLTLIATANQGSEATYESGFVIDKFPISRPNLTFSTLTVSNMSPEDSSIYLCSVDLSGNTEAFFGQGTRLTVV.

J is TRBJ1-1 and V is TRBV28; the match to TRBD1 covers 10 bases. CDR1 and CDR2 from the germline V gene are MDHEN and SYDVKM. Germline trimming cut 2 bases from V and 3 bases from J; bases unmatched to any gene: 3. CDR3 length: 15 residues. The CDR3 DNA reads as TGTGCCAGCAGTTTAAGGGGACAGGGGTACACTGAAGCTTTCTTT. It codes for CASSLRGQGYTEAFF.

The gene calls are TRBV11-3 and TRBJ1-1, with D perhaps matching TRBD1 (5 bases). Trimming left V 1 base short and J 7 bases short, with 16 bases between. The CDR3 extends over 15 amino acids. The germline V gene has CDR1 SGHNT and CDR2 YENEEA. CDR3 in DNA: TGTGCCAGCAGCTTAGCGGGCGTTGAGGGGAATGAAGCTTTCTTT. Translated: CASSLAGVEGNEAFF.

The V gene is TRBV6-5, the J gene TRBJ2-3; no reliable D call. CDR1 and CDR2 from the germline V gene are MNHEY and SVGAGI. The CDR3 runs to 12 residues. V was cut by 5 bases and J by 0 bases, with 3 bases left in between. The CDR3 region is CASSRSTDTQYF. CDR3 coding DNA: TGTGCCAGCAGTCGTAGCACAGATACGCAGTATTTT.

This chain uses TRBV27 with TRBJ1-1; 9 bases fit TRBD1. V trimming: 4 bases; J trimming: 3 bases; junction bases outside the gene matches: 3. Per the germline V gene, CDR1 is MNHEY and CDR2 is SMNVEV (reference sequence). CDR3 size: 14 residues. The CDR3 loop reads CASSSGQGYTEAFF. The CDR3 nucleotides read TGTGCCAGCAGTTCGGGACAGGGCTACACTGAAGCTTTCTTT.

The rearrangement joins TRBV5-1 to TRBJ1-4; TRBD1 aligns across 7 bases. Germline V lookup: CDR1 SGHRS, CDR2 YFSETQ. J was trimmed by 0 bases and V by 3 bases; bases with no gene match: 11. There are 18 residues in the CDR3. The CDR3 sequence: CASSSADRAGATNEKLFF. The CDR3 DNA reads TGCGCCAGCAGCTCGGCCGACAGGGCTGGGGCAACTAATGAAAAACTGTTTTTT.

The chain joins TRBV27 to TRBJ2-1; 7 bases match TRBD1. Germline V gives CDR1 MNHEY, CDR2 SMNVEV (reference sequence). Trimming took 5 bases from V and 0 from J; bases not matched to a gene: 4. The CDR3 sequence is 15 residues long. CDR3 coding DNA: TGTGCCAGCAGTCCAGGACAGGCCTCCTACAATGAGCAGTTCTTC. It is translated as CASSPGQASYNEQFF.

This sequence joins TRBV11-2 and TRBJ1-1; unclear D gene. The CDR3 spans 13 residues. Looked up from germline, CDR1 is SGHAT and CDR2 is FQNNGV. V was clipped by 5 bases and J by 0 bases, with 7 bases between them. CDR3 protein: CASSPTLNTEAFF. Written as DNA, the CDR3 is TGTGCCAGCAGCCCAACCTTGAACACTGAAGCTTTCTTT.

This sequence joins TRBV27 and TRBJ1-2, with 10 bases that match TRBD1. The CDR3 length is 15 residues. With 6 bases clipped from V and 3 bases from J, the junction kept 7 bases outside the gene matches. Germline lookup yields CDR1 MNHEY and CDR2 SMNVEV (reference sequence). In DNA, the CDR3 is TGTGCCAGCAGCCCGACAGGGGGCACCTACTATGGCTACACCTTC. This codes for CASSPTGGTYYGYTF.

The genes are TRBV19 and TRBJ2-5; possible D gene TRBD2, 6 bases. The germline CDR1 and CDR2 sequences are LNHDA and SQIVND (reference sequence). The CDR3 has 15 residues. The V end was cut by 7 bases, the J end by 1 base, with 16 bases between. DNA of the CDR3: TGTGCCAGTAAAGTCGCGGGACTGACCCAAGAGACCCAGTACTTC. Translation gives CASKVAGLTQETQYF.

This clone appeared once. The chain links TRBV7-9 to TRBJ2-7; D might be TRBD1 or TRBD2, each matching 6 bases. CDR1 is SEHNR and CDR2 is FQNEAQ in the germline V gene (reference sequence). The CDR3 length is 13 residues. Trimming took off 5 bases at V and 2 bases at J, with 10 bases between the two ends. The chain's CDR3 is CASSGGGPYEQYF. The CDR3 nucleotides are TGTGCCAGCAGCGGAGGGGGTCCCTACGAGCAGTACTTC.